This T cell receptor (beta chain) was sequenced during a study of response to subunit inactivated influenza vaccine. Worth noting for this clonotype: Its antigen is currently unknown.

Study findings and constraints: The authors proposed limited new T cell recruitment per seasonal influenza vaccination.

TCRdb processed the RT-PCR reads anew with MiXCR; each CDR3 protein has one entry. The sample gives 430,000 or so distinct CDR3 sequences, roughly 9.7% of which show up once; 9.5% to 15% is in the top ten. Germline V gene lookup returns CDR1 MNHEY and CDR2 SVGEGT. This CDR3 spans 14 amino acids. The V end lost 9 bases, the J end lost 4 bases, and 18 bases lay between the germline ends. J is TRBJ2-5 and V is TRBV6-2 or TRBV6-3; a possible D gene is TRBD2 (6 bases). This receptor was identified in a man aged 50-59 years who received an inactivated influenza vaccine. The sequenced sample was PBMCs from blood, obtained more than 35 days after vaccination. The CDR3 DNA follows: TGTGCCAGTAAAGATGGGGGGACTGCAGAGACCCAGTACTTC. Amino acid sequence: CASKDGGTAETQYF.